The TCR beta chain under discussion was sequenced for a study of cytomegalovirus exposure and HLA in healthy donors (dated by TCRdb to the late 2010s). Regarding the research as a whole: In an earlier analysis of several hundred of the donors, 276 Gb of sequence data and 117 million unique TCR beta sequences from about 179 million T cells were reported. Roughly 300 gigabases of sequencing data and tens of millions of unique TCR sequences were included in an early release covering under 650 HLA-typed donors. Among the roughly 400 genotyped donors, roughly 80% belonged to the genetic ancestry cluster associated with self-reported Caucasian donors. The study aimed to test whether signatures of past pathogen exposure could be identified by cataloging public T cell receptors. Using immunosequencing, the study profiled T cell repertoires from around 670 subjects and related those repertoires to cytomegalovirus serostatus. A separate validation cohort of roughly 130 different subjects was used in addition to the approximately 640-subject first cohort. To predict cytomegalovirus infection status, the study brought together high-throughput TCR immunosequencing, statistical association of individual TCRs with disease status, and machine learning. In a later analysis, previously published TCR beta repertoires from about 640 donors were re-analyzed and high-resolution HLA genotyping was added so that TCR occurrence patterns could be studied. In the later analysis, no new phenotypic data were used to find candidate immune exposures; instead, reliance was placed on TCR beta sequences and their occurrence across donors. An earlier analysis of some 500 of the donors applied high-throughput TCR beta sequencing to assess whether each TCR beta V gene segment acted as functional or pseudogenic. Donor age, sex, ethnicity and CMV serostatus were compiled together with the repertoire data. A later genetic analysis used genome-wide SNP genotypes for about 60% of the roughly 670 donors, treating that subset as a discovery cohort. All discovery cohort repertoires had been generated using a single sequencing platform. HLA typing included class I and class II loci at four-digit resolution. The number of donors typed differed by locus, with 629-630 for A, B, C, DRB1 and DQB1, roughly 520 for DQA1, 606 for DPA1, and around 430 for DPB1. Four or five DR-DQ haplotypes were handled as single units for association and clustering because linkage in the cohort was strong. Across about 380 genotyped donors of the cohort, an average of about 220,000 unique TCR beta nucleotide sequences per donor were sequenced, and roughly a sixth of those sequences were non-productive.

Library preparation employed the immunoSEQ multiplex PCR assay. For the multiplex PCR, a mixture combining 60 forward primers for TCR Vbeta segments and 13 reverse primers for TCR Jbeta segments was used. Amplification of the CDR3 region of rearranged TCR beta genes was performed with a multiplex PCR assay on genomic DNA. On the Illumina HiSeq System, the amplified TCR beta libraries were sequenced as 87-base-pair reads. As for how the authors treated the data: A later analysis tallied tens of millions of unique TCR beta chains across the 600 to 700 repertoires, and approximately 9.9 million of those chains were shared by two or more donors. Raw reads were error-corrected and collapsed into unique sequences by a nearest-neighbor algorithm in which closely related sequences were merged to remove PCR and sequencing errors. Alignment of CDR3 sequences to IMGT reference sequences was used to assign V, D and J gene segments. For a sequence to be retained, a match of at least six nucleotides was required to both a V gene segment and a J gene segment. A rearrangement was called productive if the CDR3 had no stop codons and remained in frame with V and J, and every other rearrangement was called non-productive. CDR3 was defined by IMGT convention, running from the second conserved V-encoded cysteine to the conserved J-encoded phenylalanine. The earlier analysis of about 530 of the donors excluded any sequence lacking an unambiguous match to a single V gene segment. In an earlier analysis of some 590 of the donors, V segments were called functional above 56.7% productive rearrangements and were called segregating when the between-donor standard deviation exceeded 5%. A statistical classification framework was built to diagnose cytomegalovirus status from the catalog of TCR beta chain sequences. In a later analysis, V and J genes were assigned by comparing TCR nucleotide sequences against IMGT/GENE-DB human TR gene sequences. Using the TCRdist pipeline, a later analysis assigned CDR3 sequences along with most-parsimonious VDJ recombination scenarios. In a later analysis, each TCR beta chain was defined by its CDR3 amino acid sequence together with its V-gene family, and reads lacking a unique V-gene family were excluded. A later analysis removed nearly 600 highly shared, low-generation-probability nucleotide sequences to deal with suspected cross-contamination and a sequencing artifact. In a later analysis, a clonal expansion index for each public chain was calculated from normalized within-repertoire ranks of inferred template counts. In a later analysis, generation probabilities were computed with a VDJ recombination model fitted to out-of-frame rearrangements, and the resulting probabilities were checked against IGoR. Hypergeometric tests were used in a later analysis to score TCR-TCR, TCR-HLA and TCR-CMV co-occurrence, with a repertoire-size bias correction applied to the TCR pairs. To estimate false discovery rates, a later analysis permuted the HLA or CMV assignments 20 times. In a later analysis, co-occurring TCRs were grouped using DBSCAN, with TCRdist sequence similarity added in when clustering inside HLA-allele-positive subsets. Repertoires with fewer than 30,000 or more than 120,000 public chains were left out of co-occurrence clustering, as were a few repertoires with anomalous nucleotide sharing. TCRdb took this table from immuneACCESS and kept in-frame rearrangements with V and J called. Such tables lack part of the clones; where checked against another copy, unresolved V genes explain under half of the gap, and the rest is unexplained. From that table come the V and J calls and clone size; the DNA was used to work out D and trimming. The sample profile shows tens of thousands of clones; roughly 61% of them were found once. The leading ten clones occupy roughly 15% of the sample.

As encoded in the germline V gene, CDR1 is SGHTA while CDR2 is FQGNSA. V lost 5 bases and J lost 4 bases; the stretch between them is 14 bases long. Measured from the cysteine to the phenylalanine, the CDR3 is 15 residues long. Here the CDR3 DNA is all that survives: 45 bases in frame from base 1. Points on this clone: The antigen it binds to is not known. One base away there is no much larger clone; base qualities are not given.

General conclusions and limits of the study: The study gave a list of under 200 TCR beta chains associated with cytomegalovirus. Because HLA typing was missing for some donors at each locus, association tests included only the typed subset. It was suggested by the authors that the approach could potentially be generalized to other disease states and immunological phenotypes. Linkage disequilibrium might explain the correlated functional status among segregating V segments, but an unknown experimental factor could not be ruled out. When HLA alleles, especially DR and DQ, strongly co-occurred, attributing TCR associations to individual alleles was difficult. In a later analysis, most CMV-associated TCR beta chains were found to appear HLA-restricted, with HLA associations seemingly driven largely by CMV exposure. A later analysis associated roughly 17,000 TCR beta sequences with specific HLA alleles at a false discovery rate of 0.05. The cohort was sequenced for TCR beta chains only, and without alpha or paired-chain data the features that could be detected were limited. A later analysis reported that several top co-occurrence clusters appeared linked to parvovirus B19, influenza, CMV and Epstein-Barr virus. The classifier was reported to diagnose cytomegalovirus status with high specificity and sensitivity in both the original and validation cohorts. Most TCR sequences were seen in very few donors, while some public TCRs were found in many individuals. An association between a missense DCLRE1C variant and V-gene and J-gene trimming of TCR beta chains was found in a later genetic analysis and replicated in an independent cohort. In a later analysis, the rate of TCR association differed among HLA loci, with DRB1 alleles having the most associated TCRs and HLA-C alleles having the fewest. In a later analysis, HLA-associated TCR beta chains were found to be more clonally expanded and to have lower generation probabilities than equally common non-associated chains. A further reported finding was that TCR beta sequences accurately predicted the HLA-A and HLA-B alleles for most subjects in the first cohort. Over 15 rarely observed V segments, including chromosome 9 orphons, were excluded from the earlier analysis of about 610 of the donors because counts were too low. A later genetic analysis reported fewer N-insertions in productive TCRs among donors in an Asian-associated ancestry cluster than the roughly 700-donor mean. The only immune exposure information available for the cohort was CMV serostatus. A cluster of highly shared sequence variants was judged likely to represent a technical artifact of the sequencing pipeline. Some IMGT-functional V segments, including TRBV6-2 and TRBV6-3, could not be told apart with the 87-base-pair reads, so those segments were excluded. Broadly in line with IMGT annotations, most TCR beta V segments showed up in productive rearrangements about 87% or about 30% of the time in an earlier analysis of a few hundred of the donors. Roughly uniform sequencing depth across donors was assumed in presence/absence analyses, although this assumption may not hold. Three of the identified cytomegalovirus-associated TCR beta chains were confirmed in vitro to be specific for cytomegalovirus antigens.

The cohort consisted of 650 to 700 healthy bone marrow donors. At the time of sampling, all cohort members were nominally healthy, though unrecorded immune exposures were likely present. The donor was CMV seropositive and belonged to the group of 250 to 300 seropositive cohort members. Each donor provided a peripheral blood sample, and peripheral blood mononuclear cells were used for TCR beta sequencing. The Qiagen DNeasy Blood Extraction Kit was used to extract genomic DNA from the blood cell samples. The sequencing sample was made of PBMCs. The source of this sequence is a woman in her 40s in good health and CMV-seropositive. This sequence uses TRBV7-2 and TRBJ1-4, with a tentative D gene TRBD1 over 5 matching bases. The nucleotides are TGTGCCAGCAGCCCGCGGCAGGGCGGTAATGAAAAACTGTTTTTT. Its translation is CASSPRQGGNEKLFF.